Detailed here is one T cell receptor beta chain. Its matching antigen is unknown. Each donor's status was that of a healthy bone marrow donor. Per the germline V gene, CDR1 is SGHVS and CDR2 is FQNEAQ. Trimming took off 3 bases at V and 6 bases at J, with 11 bases between the two ends. The CDR3 spans 13 residues. Use of 60 Vbeta and 13 Jbeta primers characterized the PCR. The repertoire was sequenced with immunoSEQ multiplex PCR; TCRdb's copy has only in-frame clones and lacks some. This sample has about 160,000 clones; about 65% occur once, and the top ten carry around 4.5%. This sample is drawn from a study of cytomegalovirus exposure and HLA in healthy donors. As for the study in general: Of approximately 400 genotyped donors, roughly 86% clustered with self-reported Caucasian donors. Study-wide points: Indistinguishability led to the exclusion of some V segments, TRBV6-2 and TRBV6-3 included. Sequencing probably produced one cluster of sequence variants that were highly shared.

This receptor was identified in a young woman in good health and CMV-seropositive. Sequenced: PBMCs. This chain connects TRBV7-8 to TRBJ1-2; maybe TRBD1 (6 bases). This chain's CDR3 is CASSFTGLDGYTF. CDR3 nucleotide sequence: TGTGCCAGCAGCTTTACAGGGTTGGATGGCTACACCTTC.